The clone carrying this T cell receptor beta chain was counted only a few times. Antigen specificity is unknown. Its ends do not fully match the called genes, so a read error is possible. A single record per CDR3 protein comes from TCRdb applying MiXCR to the 5' RACE reads. This table has about 240,000 distinct CDR3 sequences, roughly a quarter appearing once. These data originate in a study of CD8 T cells in ankylosing spondylitis. General observations from the study: Significant enrichment of disease-linked clones was reported in matched ankylosing spondylitis synovial fluid. Reports of some motif variants in reactive arthritis synovial fluid and blood predate this one. Apparently characteristic of ankylosing spondylitis blood was a TCR beta motif (under ten highly homologous variants).

Material: blood, either unsorted or a sorted T cell fraction (not recorded which). The receptor was derived from a male donor with ankylosing spondylitis or in good health (not recorded which).

The CDR3 DNA is TGCGGGGGCGGATCCTCCTACAATGAGCAGTTCTTC. Translated: CGGGSSYNEQFF. The chain employs TRBV10-3 and TRBJ2-1, with D perhaps being TRBD1 or TRBD2 (6 bases each). The CDR3 totals 12 residues. Per germline, CDR1 ENHRY and CDR2 SYGVKD.